One sample yielded the 32 T cell receptor beta chains listed below, sequenced in a study of Graves' ophthalmopathy and Graves' hyperthyroidism. RNA served as the template for amplifying TCR beta CDR3 regions. The first-round RT-PCR employed HTBI primers together with the Qiagen OneStep RT-PCR kit. A multiplex PCR was then performed as the second round. TCRdb called the multiplex PCR reads again in MiXCR, with one record for every CDR3 protein. This sample has 560,000 or so distinct CDR3 sequences, with roughly 39% found just once. Sequences were obtained from peripheral blood or thyroid tissue (not recorded which). These receptors all stem from an adult man with Graves' hyperthyroidism.

This chain connects TRBV5-1 to TRBJ1-1, with 9 bases fitting TRBD1. V gave up 1 base and J gave up 11 bases; unmatched junction bases: 3. The length of the CDR3 is 12 residues. The germline CDR1 and CDR2 sequences are SGHRS and YFSETQ. The CDR3 here is CASSLMTGGAFF. CDR3 bases: TGCGCCAGCAGCTTGATGACAGGGGGGGCTTTCTTT.

The V call is TRBV29-1, the J call TRBJ2-7; 14 positions agree with TRBD2. Germline loops: CDR1 SQVTM, CDR2 ANQGSEA. V lost 3 bases to trimming and J lost 5 bases; unmatched junction nucleotides: 9. The CDR3 is made up of 16 amino acids. The CDR3 region has the DNA TGCAGCGTTGAGGGACTAGCGGGAGTTATCGCCCACGAGCAGTACTTC. It codes for CSVEGLAGVIAHEQYF.

This clonotype appeared many times. The CDR3 region has the DNA TGTGCCAGCAGTTTGGGGTACAGCCGGGGACCTGAAGCTTTCTTT. It specifies CASSLGYSRGPEAFF. The chain uses TRBV11-2 and TRBJ1-1; weak D call: TRBD1 (5 bases). The V end was cut by 6 bases, the J end by 6 bases, with 20 bases between. Germline V gene sequence: CDR1 SGHAT, CDR2 FQNNGV. The CDR3 is 15 residues long.

This clonotype came up once. The V call is TRBV7-9, the J call TRBJ2-2, with a possible D match to TRBD1 (6 bases). The V end was cut by 5 bases, the J end by 6 bases, with 16 bases between. From germline, CDR1 is SEHNR and CDR2 FQNEAQ (reference sequence). The CDR3 length is 15 residues. The CDR3, as DNA: TGTGCCAGCAGCCCTGCTAGAGGGGGAGCCGGGGAGCTGTTTTTT. Protein: CASSPARGGAGELFF.

This clonotype was found a few times. The rearrangement links TRBV2 to TRBJ2-3; TRBD2 might be the D (7 bases). The CDR3 covers 13 residues. Germline assignment: CDR1 SNHLY and CDR2 FYNNEI. Trimming pared 10 bases from V and 5 bases from J, leaving 16 bases between. The CDR3 here is CATGGIGGDTQYF. Written as DNA, the CDR3 is TGTGCCACGGGGGGCATCGGGGGAGATACGCAGTATTTT.

The chain links TRBV2 to TRBJ1-5; a weak D match, TRBD1 (6 bases). The CDR3 length is 15 residues. Trimming stripped 6 bases from V and 3 bases from J, with 15 bases between. Germline V gene sequence: CDR1 SNHLY, CDR2 FYNNEI. CDR3 nucleotide sequence: TGTGCCAGCAGCGTAGTAGGGGGATACAATCAGCCCCAGCATTTT. This codes for CASSVVGGYNQPQHF. Combining the CDR3 with reference TRBV2 and TRBJ1-5 gives the whole variable domain EPEVTQTPSHQVTQMGQEVILRCVPISNHLYFYWYRQILGQKVEFLVSFYNNEISEKSEIFDDQFSVERPDGSNFTLKIRSTKLEDSAMYFCASSVVGGYNQPQHFGDGTRLSIL.

To note about this clonotype: At one boundary the junction diverges from the germline segment, which might be a read error. The V gene is TRBV10-2, the J gene TRBJ1-6, with 9 bases identical to TRBD1. Germline V CDR1 and CDR2: WSHSY, SAAADI. CDR3 length equals 15 residues. The CDR3 protein is CASSNSDRGNQPLHF. CDR3 in DNA: TGTGCCAGCAGCAATTCGGACAGGGGAAATCAGCCCCTCCACTTT.

This clonotype appeared many times. The rearrangement links TRBV9 to TRBJ2-7; 9 bases line up with TRBD2. The V gene's germline CDR1 is SGDLS and CDR2 YYNGEE. The CDR3 is made up of 16 amino acids. J lost 0 bases, V lost 0 bases, and 4 bases had no gene match. The CDR3: CASSVGLAGSSYEQYF. The DNA for the CDR3 is TGTGCCAGCAGCGTAGGCCTAGCGGGAAGCTCCTACGAGCAGTACTTC.

The rearrangement joins TRBV28 to TRBJ1-1; 8 bases align to TRBD1. This CDR3 comprises 14 residues. In germline, CDR1 is MDHEN, CDR2 SYDVKM. The ends lost 2 bases at V and 4 bases at J; junction bases unmatched: 3. In DNA form, the CDR3 reads TGTGCCAGCAGTTTACGGACAGGGACCACTGAAGCTTTCTTT. Translation gives CASSLRTGTTEAFF.

This clonotype was seen many times. The chain recombines TRBV7-9 with TRBJ1-1; no definite D call. Per germline, CDR1 SEHNR and CDR2 FQNEAQ (reference sequence). The CDR3 totals 14 residues. V dropped 1 base and J dropped 1 base, with 7 bases sitting between them. CDR3 protein: CASSLGAENTEAFF. The CDR3 DNA reads as TGTGCCAGCAGCTTAGGGGCAGAGAACACTGAAGCTTTCTTT.

This clonotype appeared many times. The gene calls are TRBV6-1 and TRBJ1-1; a weak D match, TRBD1 (5 bases). The ends were cut back, 4 bases at V and 4 bases at J, with 10 bases in the middle. The CDR3 runs 13 residues. Germline V CDR1 and CDR2: MNHNS, SASEGT. In DNA, the CDR3 is TGTGCCAGCAGTGTATGGGGGAGCACTGAAGCTTTCTTT. It codes for CASSVWGSTEAFF.

This sequence joins TRBV7-3 and TRBJ2-5; 8 bases line up with TRBD2. V shed 3 bases and J 11 bases; nucleotides not matched to a gene: 17. The CDR3 is 16 amino acids. Germline V gene data show CDR1 as SGHTA and CDR2 as FQGTGA. CDR3 DNA sequence: TGTGCCAGCAGCTTCCGGGGTAATAGCGGGAAGGATACGCAGTACTTC. Translation: CASSFRGNSGKDTQYF.

This clonotype appeared a few times. A much larger clone lies a single base off, so this may be a read error. The conserved phenylalanine or tryptophan is not found at the CDR3 terminus, so this likely reflects a read error. This rearrangement joins TRBV29-1 to TRBJ2-3; D gene unclear. The V and J ends lost 7 bases and 5 bases respectively, with 7 bases between them. This CDR3 comprises 10 residues. Germline-derived CDR1 and CDR2 are SQVTM and ANQGSEA. CDR3 in DNA: TGCAGCGCTAGGCGAGATACGCAGTATCTT. Its translation is CSARRDTQYL.

The V gene is TRBV29-1, the J gene TRBJ2-7; D gene unclear. The V gene's germline CDR1 is SQVTM and CDR2 ANQGSEA. The CDR3 is 12 residues long. The CDR3 is CSYSGHRIEQYF. The DNA for the CDR3 is TGCAGTTACTCGGGTCATCGGATCGAGCAGTACTTC.

V and J are TRBV10-3 and TRBJ1-1; TRBD1 agrees at 7 bases. The V and J ends lost 6 bases and 9 bases, in that order; junction bases with no gene match: 7. The CDR3 consists of 12 residues. Germline V gene lookup returns CDR1 ENHRY and CDR2 SYGVKD. CDR3 amino acids: CAISRDSGQAFF. DNA for the CDR3: TGTGCCATCAGCCGGGACAGCGGACAAGCTTTCTTT.

This clonotype was seen at least ten times. The rearrangement links TRBV9 to TRBJ1-1, with TRBD1 identical over 7 bases. Trimming at V came to 0 bases and at J to 3 bases, leaving 2 bases not matched to a gene. Germline V CDR1 and CDR2: SGDLS, YYNGEE. CDR3 length: 14 amino acids. Here the CDR3 reads CASSVVQGDTEAFF. As DNA, the CDR3 is TGTGCCAGCAGCGTAGTCCAGGGGGACACTGAAGCTTTCTTT.

This clonotype occurred many times. The chain couples TRBV7-2 to TRBJ2-2; D not resolved. Germline V gene sequence: CDR1 SGHTA, CDR2 FQGNSA. This CDR3 has 15 residues. Trimming stripped 2 bases from V and 1 base from J, with 8 bases between. The CDR3 loop is CASSLLLLNTGELFF. Written as DNA, the CDR3 is TGTGCCAGCAGCTTACTACTATTGAACACCGGGGAGCTGTTTTTT.

This clonotype showed up just a few times. The J gene is TRBJ2-7, the V gene TRBV27, with 12 nucleotides matching TRBD2. The CDR3 covers 16 residues. Germline V gene data show CDR1 as MNHEY and CDR2 as SMNVEV (reference sequence). After removal of 5 bases from V and 4 bases from J, the junction contained 9 bases not matched to a gene. CDR3 amino acids: CASSRRDGTSGYEQYF. As DNA, the CDR3 is TGTGCCAGCAGTAGACGAGACGGGACTAGCGGGTACGAGCAGTACTTC.

At least ten counts were recorded for this clonotype. V and J are TRBV11-2 and TRBJ1-4, with 10 bases aligning to TRBD1. The CDR3 runs to 17 residues. CDR1 is SGHAT and CDR2 is FQNNGV in the germline V gene. Trimming at V came to 5 bases and at J to 0 bases, leaving 6 bases not matched to a gene. Here the CDR3 DNA reads TGTGCCAGCAGCCCGGGACAGGGGTTTGCAACTAATGAAAAACTGTTTTTT. As protein: CASSPGQGFATNEKLFF.

This clonotype was recorded many times. This chain uses TRBV5-8 with TRBJ1-6; no firm D call. This CDR3 contains 16 residues. Germline CDR1 reads SGHTS; CDR2 reads YDEGEE. Trimming pared 1 base from V and 7 bases from J, leaving 15 bases between. The CDR3 loop is CASSLSLSPGNSPLHF. The CDR3 DNA follows: TGTGCCAGCAGCTTGTCCTTGTCGCCAGGAAATTCACCCCTCCACTTT.

The CDR3 protein is CASSSIPTGTTHEQYF. CDR3 in DNA: TGTGCCAGCAGCTCTATCCCGACAGGGACCACCCACGAGCAGTACTTC. The rearrangement uses TRBV5-8 and TRBJ2-7, with 7 positions matching TRBD1. CDR1 and CDR2 (germline): SGHTS, YDEGEE. CDR3 length equals 16 residues. With V trimmed by 3 bases and J by 5 bases, 14 bases remained unmatched.

Points on this clonotype: Germline and junction disagree at one end, which may indicate a read error. The V call is TRBV2, the J call TRBJ2-1; D remains unclear. Germline V gene lookup returns CDR1 SNHLY and CDR2 FYNNEI. This CDR3 spans 14 amino acids. The CDR3 DNA sequence: TGTGCCACCAGTGATTTGAACAGAGAAAGAGAGCAGTTCTTC. This encodes CATSDLNREREQFF.

This clonotype was found a few times. This rearrangement joins TRBV7-8 to TRBJ1-5; D might be TRBD1 (6 bases). Germline V gives CDR1 SGHVS, CDR2 FQNEAQ. Trimming removed 6 bases at V and 0 bases at J, with 18 bases between. This CDR3 spans 17 amino acids. DNA for the CDR3: TGTGCCAGCAGTTTATCAGGGACAAGGTATAGCAATCAGCCCCAGCATTTT. This encodes CASSLSGTRYSNQPQHF.

A word on this clonotype: A much larger clone differs by one base, so this may be a read error. The J gene is TRBJ2-7, the V gene TRBV20-1; D remains unclear. Per the germline V gene, CDR1 is DFQATT and CDR2 is SNEGSKA (reference sequence). The CDR3 loop spans 13 amino acids. In DNA form, the CDR3 reads TGCGGTGCTAGTCGGATGTTCGGCTACGAGCAGTACTTC. Its translation is CGASRMFGYEQYF.

This clonotype was counted at least ten times. J is TRBJ2-7 and V is TRBV5-6; the D is unclear. The CDR3 spans 17 residues. Germline assignment: CDR1 SGHDT and CDR2 YYEEEE. V shed 2 bases and J shed 3 bases, with 21 bases lying between them. The CDR3 here is CASSLGELRLSVYEQYF. The CDR3 nucleotides read TGTGCCAGCAGCTTAGGCGAACTCAGACTTTCCGTCTACGAGCAGTACTTC. The full variable domain, completed using reference TRBV5-6 and TRBJ2-7, is DAGVTQSPTHLIKTRGQQVTLRCSPKSGHDTVSWYQQALGQGPQFIFQYYEEEERQRGNFPDRFSGHQFPNYSSELNVNALLLGDSALYLCASSLGELRLSVYEQYFGPGTRLTVT.

This clonotype was counted ten times or more. The chain links TRBV9 to TRBJ1-5; D gene uncertain. Germline-derived CDR1 and CDR2 are SGDLS and YYNGEE. V was trimmed by 6 bases and J by 2 bases, leaving 18 bases between them. The CDR3 covers 16 residues. CDR3 coding DNA: TGTGCCAGCAAGGCCCCAAGGCGGGGAGGCAATCAGCCCCAGCATTTT. Its translation: CASKAPRRGGNQPQHF.

This clonotype was observed a few times. The V and J genes are TRBV28 and TRBJ1-6; TRBD1 is a possible D gene (5 bases). The ends were cut back, 3 bases at V and 10 bases at J, with 22 bases in the middle. Germline V gene sequence: CDR1 MDHEN, CDR2 SYDVKM. This CDR3 has 17 residues. For the CDR3, the DNA is TGTGCCAGCAGTTTCCGATTGTCCAGGGTAGTGTTGTCACCCCTCCACTTT. It encodes CASSFRLSRVVLSPLHF.

This clonotype was counted a few times. V usage is TRBV7-9 and J usage is TRBJ2-7, with D tentatively TRBD2 (6 bases). The length of the CDR3 is 15 residues. Per the germline V gene, CDR1 is SEHNR and CDR2 is FQNEAQ (reference sequence). V lost 8 bases, J lost 3 bases, and 20 bases lay in between. CDR3 sequence: CASREELSRGYEQYF. Written as DNA, the CDR3 is TGTGCCAGCCGGGAAGAACTTTCGCGGGGCTACGAGCAGTACTTC.

The chain is built from TRBV9 and TRBJ1-2; 8 bases line up with TRBD1. CDR3 length: 18 amino acids. V gave up 0 bases and J gave up 2 bases; unmatched junction bases: 12. Germline loops: CDR1 SGDLS, CDR2 YYNGEE. CDR3 in DNA: TGTGCCAGCAGCGTAGACCCTGGACAGGGAGGATCAAACTATGGCTACACCTTC. This gives the protein CASSVDPGQGGSNYGYTF.

This clonotype has a count of ten or more. This chain uses TRBV20-1 with TRBJ1-5; TRBD1 matches at 10 bases. The germline gives CDR1 DFQATT, CDR2 SNEGSKA (reference sequence). The V gene end was trimmed by 2 bases and the J gene end by 7 bases; junction bases not matched to a gene: 8. The CDR3 covers 15 residues. This chain's CDR3 is CSARTGTGELQPQHF. The CDR3 DNA is TGCAGTGCTAGAACCGGGACAGGGGAATTACAGCCCCAGCATTTT.

This clonotype was found many times. V is TRBV29-1 and J is TRBJ2-2; D is perhaps TRBD1 (6 bases). The CDR3 runs 13 residues. Trimming pared 5 bases from V and 5 bases from J, leaving 12 bases between. CDR1 and CDR2 (germline): SQVTM, ANQGSEA. The CDR3 sequence is CSVQTGNTGELFF. Here the CDR3 DNA reads TGCAGCGTTCAAACAGGGAATACCGGGGAGCTGTTTTTT.

This chain connects TRBV29-1 to TRBJ2-7, with D tentatively TRBD1 (5 bases). Trimming removed 3 bases from V and 3 bases from J, with 9 bases in between. This CDR3 has 12 amino acids. Germline V lookup: CDR1 SQVTM, CDR2 ANQGSEA. The CDR3 DNA sequence: TGCAGCGTTGAGGTAGGACACTACGAGCAGTACTTC. It codes for CSVEVGHYEQYF.